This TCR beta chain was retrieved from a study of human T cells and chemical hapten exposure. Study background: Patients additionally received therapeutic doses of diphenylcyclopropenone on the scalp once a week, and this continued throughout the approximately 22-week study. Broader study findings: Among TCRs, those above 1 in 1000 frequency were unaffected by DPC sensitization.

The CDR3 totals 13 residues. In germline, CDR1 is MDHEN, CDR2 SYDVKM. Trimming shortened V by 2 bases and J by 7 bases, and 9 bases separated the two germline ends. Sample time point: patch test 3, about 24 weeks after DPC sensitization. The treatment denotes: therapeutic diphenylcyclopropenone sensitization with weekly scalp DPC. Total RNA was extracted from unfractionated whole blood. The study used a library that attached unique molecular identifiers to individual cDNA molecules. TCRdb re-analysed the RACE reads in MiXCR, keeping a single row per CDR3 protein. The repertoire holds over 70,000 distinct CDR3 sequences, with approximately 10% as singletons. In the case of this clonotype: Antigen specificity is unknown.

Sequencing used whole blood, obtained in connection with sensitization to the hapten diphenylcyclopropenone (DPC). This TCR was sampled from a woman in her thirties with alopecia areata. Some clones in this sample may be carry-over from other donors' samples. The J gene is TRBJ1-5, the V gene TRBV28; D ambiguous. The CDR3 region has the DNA TGTGCCAGCAGTTTACAGATAGTCCAGCCCCAGCATTTT. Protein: CASSLQIVQPQHF. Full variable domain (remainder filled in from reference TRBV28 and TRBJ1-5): DVKVTQSSRYLVKRTGEKVFLECVQDMDHENMFWYRQDPGLGLRLIYFSYDVKMKEKGDIPEGYSVSREKKERFSLILESASTNQTSMYLCASSLQIVQPQHFGDGTRLSIL.